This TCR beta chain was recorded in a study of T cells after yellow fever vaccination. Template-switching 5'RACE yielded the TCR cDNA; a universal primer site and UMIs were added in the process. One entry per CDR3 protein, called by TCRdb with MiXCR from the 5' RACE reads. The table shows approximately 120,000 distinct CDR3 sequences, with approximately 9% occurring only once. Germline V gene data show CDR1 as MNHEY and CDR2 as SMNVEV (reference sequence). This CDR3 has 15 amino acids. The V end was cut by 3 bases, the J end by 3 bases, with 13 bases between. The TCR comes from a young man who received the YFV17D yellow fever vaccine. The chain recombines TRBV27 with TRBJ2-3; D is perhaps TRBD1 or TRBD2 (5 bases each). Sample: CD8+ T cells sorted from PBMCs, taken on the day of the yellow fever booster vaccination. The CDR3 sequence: CASSFDLWGTDTQYF. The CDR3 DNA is TGTGCCAGCAGTTTTGATCTCTGGGGGACAGATACGCAGTATTTT.